This TCR beta chain was found in a study of chemoradiotherapy in HPV16-positive cancers. CDR1 is MNHEY and CDR2 is SMNVEV in the germline V gene (reference sequence). This CDR3 region has 14 residues. Trimming took off 3 bases at V and 5 bases at J, with 13 bases between the two ends. The repertoire was sequenced with immunoSEQ multiplex PCR; TCRdb's copy has only in-frame clones and lacks some. The sample records over 10,000 clones, roughly 70% being singletons. The gene calls are TRBV27 and TRBJ2-5; TRBD1 might be the D (5 bases). The specimen was collected from a patient who underwent chemoradiotherapy. This receptor was identified in a human donor with HPV-associated anogenital cancer. CDR3 nucleotides: TGTGCCAGCAGTTTTGGGGCTGCGATGGAGACCCAGTACTTC. Translating gives CASSFGAAMETQYF.